The 27 T cell receptor beta chains given below trace back to one sample, sequenced in a study of blood T cell repertoires in COVID-19. The repertoire was sequenced with immunoSEQ multiplex PCR; TCRdb's copy has only in-frame clones and lacks some. This sample carries 180,000 or so clones, about 85% of them seen once, and the ten largest clones take 0.99%. Sequenced material: peripheral blood. All receptors derive from a young man with acute or convalescent COVID-19.

The V gene is TRBV28, the J gene TRBJ2-6; no definite D call. CDR3 length: 15 amino acids. V lost 3 bases, J lost 2 bases, and 8 bases lay in between. Germline lookup yields CDR1 MDHEN and CDR2 SYDVKM. The DNA for the CDR3 is TGTGCCAGCAGTTTGCGCGGTACTGGGGCCAACGTCCTGACTTTC. Encoded protein: CASSLRGTGANVLTF.

This chain links TRBV6-2 or TRBV6-3 with TRBJ1-2; D gene ambiguous. The CDR3 covers 15 residues. CDR1 MNHEY and CDR2 SVGEGT come from the germline V gene. Trimming cost V 5 bases and J 0 bases, with 13 bases left between them. CDR3 sequence reads: CASSTSTAANYGYTF. The CDR3 bases are TGTGCCAGCAGTACCAGTACAGCGGCTAACTATGGCTACACCTTC.

The chain links TRBV2 to TRBJ2-7, with 9 nucleotides matching TRBD1. The CDR3 is 16 amino acids. The germline V gene has CDR1 SNHLY and CDR2 FYNNEI. With V trimmed by 6 bases and J by 4 bases, 13 bases remained unmatched. In DNA form, the CDR3 reads TGTGCCAGCAGCCCGACTCCGGGACAGGGATCATACGAGCAGTACTTC. This gives the protein CASSPTPGQGSYEQYF.

This clone occurred a few times. Here the CDR3 reads CASSESGTTGNTIYF. The CDR3 nucleotides are TGCGCCAGCAGTGAGTCAGGGACAACTGGAAACACCATATATTTT. V usage is TRBV10-1 and J usage is TRBJ1-3; a weak D match, TRBD1 (6 bases). V lost 0 bases, J lost 2 bases, and 8 bases lay in between. The V gene's germline CDR1 is WNHNN and CDR2 SYGVQD (reference sequence). The CDR3 covers 15 residues.

CDR3 sequence reads: CASSRSGQGMRSEQFF. The CDR3 coding sequence is TGTGCCAGCAGCCGGTCGGGACAGGGGATGAGAAGCGAGCAGTTCTTC. This chain uses TRBV11-3 with TRBJ2-1, with 10 positions matching TRBD1. V was pared by 5 bases and J by 10 bases, with 14 bases of the junction left unmatched. This CDR3 has 16 residues. The germline V gene has CDR1 SGHNT and CDR2 YENEEA.

The chain combines TRBV2 with TRBJ2-3; no reliable D call. Germline loops: CDR1 SNHLY, CDR2 FYNNEI. With 4 bases removed from V and 0 bases from J, the gap between germline ends came to 11 bases. The CDR3 runs to 15 residues. The CDR3, as DNA: TGTGCCAGCAGTGCAACGCTTACTAGCACAGATACGCAGTATTTT. It encodes CASSATLTSTDTQYF.

This chain joins TRBV6-5 and TRBJ2-3; 12 bases are shared with TRBD2. Germline lookup yields CDR1 MNHEY and CDR2 SVGAGI. V dropped 6 bases and J dropped 4; count of bases not matched to a gene: 5. This CDR3 region has 15 residues. CDR3 loop: CASRPGLAGSDTQYF. As DNA, the CDR3 is TGTGCCAGCAGACCCGGACTAGCGGGGTCAGATACGCAGTATTTT.

In the case of this clone: This sample includes further DNA sequences coding for the same CDR3. V and J are TRBV7-3 and TRBJ2-1, with 10 bases that match TRBD2. With V trimmed by 5 bases and J by 9 bases, 4 bases remained unmatched. Germline CDR1 SGHTA, CDR2 FQGTGA. The CDR3 spans 13 residues. For the CDR3, the DNA is TGTGCCAGCAGCCCACGGACTAGCGGTGAGCAGTTCTTC. Its protein is CASSPRTSGEQFF.

This clone turned up a few times. The chain has TRBV30 and TRBJ1-1; 7 nucleotides match TRBD1. After removal of 5 bases from V and 1 base from J, the junction contained 7 bases not matched to a gene. The CDR3 covers 14 residues. From germline, CDR1 is GTSNPN and CDR2 SVGIG (reference sequence). The CDR3 DNA follows: TGTGCCTGGCAGAGGGCAGGGGGGAACACTGAAGCTTTCTTT. Translated, it gives CAWQRAGGNTEAFF.

The rearrangement links TRBV24-1 to TRBJ2-3; 9 nucleotides agree with TRBD2. CDR1 is KGHDR and CDR2 is SFDVKD in the germline V gene. The CDR3 spans 17 residues. V was clipped by 4 bases and J by 0 bases; unmatched bases: 7. CDR3 region: CATSEGRGGRSTDTQYF. CDR3 DNA sequence: TGTGCCACCAGTGAGGGGCGGGGGGGCCGCAGCACAGATACGCAGTATTTT.

The chain is built from TRBV2 and TRBJ2-3, with no clear D. CDR1 and CDR2 (germline): SNHLY, FYNNEI. CDR3 length: 14 amino acids. The V gene lost 6 bases and the J gene lost 0 bases, with 10 bases spanning the gap. CDR3 sequence: CASSPSESTDTQYF. DNA for the CDR3: TGTGCCAGCAGCCCCTCCGAGAGCACAGATACGCAGTATTTT.

This clone was seen only a few times. This chain joins TRBV6-5 and TRBJ2-3; perhaps TRBD2 as D (5 bases). Germline CDR1 is MNHEY and CDR2 is SVGAGI. The CDR3 is 14 residues long. Deletions cut 2 bases from V and 3 bases from J, with 9 bases between. CDR3 residues: CASSYSTGTDTQYF. The CDR3 nucleotides are TGTGCCAGCAGTTACAGTACGGGAACAGATACGCAGTATTTT.

This chain joins TRBV27 and TRBJ1-5, with unresolved D. The CDR3 is made up of 14 amino acids. V was cut by 5 bases and J by 1 base, with 9 bases left in between. CDR1 and CDR2 (germline): MNHEY, SMNVEV (reference sequence). The CDR3 coding sequence is TGTGCCAGCAGTCTCGTAGTAAGCAATCAGCCCCAGCATTTT. It codes for CASSLVVSNQPQHF.

The genes are TRBV30 and TRBJ1-6; D not certain. V was shortened by 3 bases and J by 9 bases, with 9 bases between the two germline ends. CDR3 length equals 12 residues. Germline V lookup: CDR1 GTSNPN, CDR2 SVGIG (reference sequence). The CDR3 sequence is CAWRLEGSPLHF. CDR3 coding DNA: TGTGCCTGGAGGCTTGAGGGTTCACCCCTCCACTTT.

The chain carries TRBV5-1 and TRBJ1-1; D is undetermined. V gave up 0 bases and J gave up 7 bases, with 10 bases separating them. This CDR3 has 13 residues. Germline CDR1 is SGHRS and CDR2 is YFSETQ. CDR3 coding DNA: TGCGCCAGCAGCTTGGCCCCGAGCGGTGAAGCTTTCTTT. This codes for CASSLAPSGEAFF.

Points on this clone: Other DNA sequences within the sample encode an identical CDR3. The chain has TRBV3-1 (or the pseudogene TRBV3-2) and TRBJ1-2, with 7 nucleotides matching TRBD1. The CDR3 loop spans 13 amino acids. The ends lost 0 bases at V and 5 bases at J; junction bases unmatched: 0. In germline, CDR1 is LGHDT, CDR2 YNNKEL (reference sequence). The CDR3: CASSQDRGYGYTF. The CDR3 DNA is TGTGCCAGCAGCCAAGACAGGGGGTATGGCTACACCTTC.

This clone was counted a single time. The chain employs TRBV7-3 and TRBJ2-4, with D unclear. The CDR3 runs 13 residues. In germline, CDR1 is SGHTA, CDR2 FQGTGA. The V end was cut by 4 bases, the J end by 1 base, with 5 bases between. CDR3 DNA sequence: TGTGCCAGCAGCTCCGGGGCCAAAAACATTCAGTACTTC. Its protein is CASSSGAKNIQYF.

The chain uses TRBV3-1 (or the pseudogene TRBV3-2) and TRBJ1-1, with 7 nucleotides matching TRBD1. The germline gives CDR1 LGHDT, CDR2 YNNKEL (reference sequence). V lost 1 base to trimming and J lost 0 bases; unmatched junction nucleotides: 5. CDR3 length: 16 amino acids. CDR3 loop: CASSQGWTGMNTEAFF. CDR3 nucleotides: TGTGCCAGCAGCCAAGGCTGGACAGGAATGAACACTGAAGCTTTCTTT.

The rearrangement uses TRBV5-1 and TRBJ1-3, with 7 bases matching TRBD1. The CDR3 has 14 amino acids. CDR1 and CDR2 from the germline V gene are SGHRS and YFSETQ. V gave up 0 bases and J gave up 4 bases; unmatched junction bases: 1. CDR3: CASSLGQGGNTIYF. CDR3 DNA sequence: TGCGCCAGCAGCTTGGGACAGGGCGGAAACACCATATATTTT.

The rearrangement joins TRBV6-5 to TRBJ1-2; tentatively, D is TRBD1 (6 bases). The V end lost 0 bases, the J end lost 5 bases, and 13 bases lay between the germline ends. The CDR3 has 15 amino acids. The germline V gene has CDR1 MNHEY and CDR2 SVGAGI. The CDR3 coding sequence is TGTGCCAGCAGTTACTCGTTAGGGGGGGCTTATGGCTACACCTTC. Translating gives CASSYSLGGAYGYTF.

Here the CDR3 reads CASSSGTGDTGELFF. The CDR3, as DNA: TGTGCCAGCAGTTCCGGGACAGGGGACACCGGGGAGCTGTTTTTT. The chain recombines TRBV6-5 with TRBJ2-2; TRBD1 aligns across 10 bases. The junction had 2 bases not matched to a gene; V was cut back by 4 bases and J by 3 bases. Germline CDR1 MNHEY, CDR2 SVGAGI. The CDR3 covers 15 residues.

The chain is built from TRBV30 and TRBJ2-2, with D possibly TRBD1 on 6 matching bases. V shed 3 bases and J shed 4 bases, with 18 bases lying between them. The V gene's germline CDR1 is GTSNPN and CDR2 SVGIG (reference sequence). This CDR3 comprises 16 residues. The CDR3 protein is CAWSLSRGHSTGELFF. CDR3 DNA: TGTGCCTGGAGCCTCTCCCGGGGACACAGCACCGGGGAGCTGTTTTTT. The whole variable domain, filled in from reference TRBV30 and TRBJ2-2, reads SQTIHQWPATLVQPVGSPLSLECTVEGTSNPNLYWYRQAAGRGLQLLFYSVGIGQISSEVPQNLSASRPQDRQFILSSKKLLLSDSGFYLCAWSLSRGHSTGELFFGEGSRLTVL.

The genes are TRBV30 and TRBJ1-1; D is ambiguous. Germline assignment: CDR1 GTSNPN and CDR2 SVGIG (reference sequence). Trimming shortened V by 2 bases and J by 3 bases, and 7 bases separated the two germline ends. CDR3 length: 12 residues. The CDR3 loop reads CAWSLAHTEAFF. For the CDR3, the DNA is TGTGCCTGGAGTCTGGCCCACACTGAAGCTTTCTTT.

The chain combines TRBV28 with TRBJ1-5; D call uncertain. Germline assignment: CDR1 MDHEN and CDR2 SYDVKM. V lost 6 bases, J lost 5 bases, and 14 bases lay in between. The CDR3 totals 14 residues. The DNA of the CDR3 is TGTGCCAGCAGGGAAACGGGAGGATATCAGCCCCAGCATTTT. Protein: CASRETGGYQPQHF.

V gene TRBV28 combines with J gene TRBJ1-2; 10 nucleotides align to TRBD1. The V gene's germline CDR1 is MDHEN and CDR2 SYDVKM. V gave up 3 bases and J gave up 1 base; unmatched junction bases: 2. The CDR3 runs to 15 residues. CDR3 in amino acids: CASSLRTGGNYGYTF. CDR3 in DNA: TGTGCCAGCAGTTTGCGGACAGGGGGTAACTATGGCTACACCTTC.

The genes are TRBV7-2 and TRBJ1-2, with D uncertain. The CDR3 sequence is 14 residues long. Germline CDR1 reads SGHTA; CDR2 reads FQGNSA. V shed 1 base and J shed 2 bases, with 8 bases lying between them. The CDR3: CASSLVPGNYGYTF. The CDR3 coding sequence is TGTGCCAGCAGCTTAGTCCCCGGGAACTATGGCTACACCTTC. The entire variable domain, with the rest obtained from reference TRBV7-2 and TRBJ1-2, is as follows: GAGVSQSPSNKVTEKGKDVELRCDPISGHTALYWYRQSLGQGLEFLIYFQGNSAPDKSGLPSDRFSAERTGGSVSTLTIQRTQQEDSAVYLCASSLVPGNYGYTFGSGTRLTVV.

CDR3 amino acids: CASSYGQGAGSPLHF. Here the CDR3 DNA reads TGTGCCAGCAGTTACGGACAGGGGGCAGGTTCACCCCTCCACTTT. This chain connects TRBV6-5 to TRBJ1-6; 11 bases are a match to TRBD1. Germline V gives CDR1 MNHEY, CDR2 SVGAGI. V was clipped by 2 bases and J by 9 bases; unmatched bases: 3. The CDR3 totals 15 residues.